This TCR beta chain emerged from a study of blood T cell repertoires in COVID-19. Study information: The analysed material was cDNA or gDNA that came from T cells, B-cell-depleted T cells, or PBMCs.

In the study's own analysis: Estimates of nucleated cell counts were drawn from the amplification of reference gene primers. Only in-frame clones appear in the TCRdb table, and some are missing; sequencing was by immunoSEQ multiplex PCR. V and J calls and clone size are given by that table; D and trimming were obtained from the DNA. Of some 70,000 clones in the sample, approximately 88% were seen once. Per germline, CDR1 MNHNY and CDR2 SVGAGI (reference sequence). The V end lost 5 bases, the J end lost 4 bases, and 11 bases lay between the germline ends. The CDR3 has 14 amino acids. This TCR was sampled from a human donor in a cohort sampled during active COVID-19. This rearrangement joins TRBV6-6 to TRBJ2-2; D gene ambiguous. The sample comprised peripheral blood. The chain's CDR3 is CASSHPYSTGELFF. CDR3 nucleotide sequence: TGTGCCAGCAGTCACCCTTACAGCACCGGGGAGCTGTTTTTT.